The rows below give T cell receptor beta chains drawn from one sample of a study of cytomegalovirus exposure and HLA in healthy donors. The assay was immunoSEQ multiplex PCR, and TCRdb's table has in-frame clones only and misses some. The repertoire includes about 120,000 clones, more than 60% of them detected once, and 2.7% sits in the top ten. Sample: PBMCs. All receptors derive from a woman aged 40 to 50 in good health and CMV-seropositive. The CDR3 runs from the conserved cysteine through the conserved F or W. D genes are given only for firm matches. Size values are once, few and many counts, or a class for expanded clones, and some rows have none.

>TRBJ2-1|TRBV9|-|-
TGTGCCAGCAGCGCCAGGGATGAGCAGTTCTTC
CASSARDEQFF
>TRBJ1-2|TRBV6-5|TRBD1|-
TGTGCCAGCAGTTACTTAAGGACAGGGGGATCCTATGGCTACACCTTC
CASSYLRTGGSYGYTF
>TRBJ1-2|TRBV27|TRBD1|once
TGTGCCAGCAGTTTCCTCCTCCGGGACAGAAACTACACCTTC
CASSFLLRDRNYTF
>TRBJ2-3|TRBV4-3|-|-
TGCGCCAGCAGCCAGAACAGTGACCCCAACGGCGCAGATACGCAGTATTTT
CASSQNSDPNGADTQYF
>TRBJ2-5|TRBV19|-|-
TGTGCCAGTAGTATGGTCAGGGGATGGGGCCAAGAGACCCAGTACTTC
CASSMVRGWGQETQYF
>TRBJ2-7|TRBV9|-|-
TGTGCCAGCAGCGCCCGGTCATCAGGGGACTACGAGCAGTACTTC
CASSARSSGDYEQYF
>TRBJ1-3|TRBV9|-|once
TGTGCCAGCAGCCCTTATGGGGGCCACTCTGGAAACACCATATATTTT
CASSPYGGHSGNTIYF
>TRBJ2-3|TRBV5-1|-|few
TGCGCCAGCAGCTCCGAAGGGAGGACAGATACGCAGTATTTT
CASSSEGRTDTQYF
>TRBJ1-1|TRBV5-1|-|-
TGCGCCAGCAATGGGGGCGGGGGAGACACTGAAGCTTTCTTT
CASNGGGGDTEAFF
>TRBJ2-7|TRBV19|TRBD2|few
TGTGCCAGTAGCCTCCCGGGACTAGCAGACGAGCAGTACTTC
CASSLPGLADEQYF
>TRBJ1-4|TRBV9|-|-
TGTGCCAGCAGCGTAGAAGGGGAAATTAATGAAAAACTGTTTTTT
CASSVEGEINEKLFF
>TRBJ2-1|TRBV7-2|TRBD2|-
TGTGCCAGCAGCCGGCTAGCGGGGGCGAGGGTAAATGAGCAGTTCTTC
CASSRLAGARVNEQFF
>TRBJ2-4|TRBV2|-|-
TGTGCCAGCACCTCCCGGGGGGCGCCTAACATTCAGTACTTC
CASTSRGAPNIQYF